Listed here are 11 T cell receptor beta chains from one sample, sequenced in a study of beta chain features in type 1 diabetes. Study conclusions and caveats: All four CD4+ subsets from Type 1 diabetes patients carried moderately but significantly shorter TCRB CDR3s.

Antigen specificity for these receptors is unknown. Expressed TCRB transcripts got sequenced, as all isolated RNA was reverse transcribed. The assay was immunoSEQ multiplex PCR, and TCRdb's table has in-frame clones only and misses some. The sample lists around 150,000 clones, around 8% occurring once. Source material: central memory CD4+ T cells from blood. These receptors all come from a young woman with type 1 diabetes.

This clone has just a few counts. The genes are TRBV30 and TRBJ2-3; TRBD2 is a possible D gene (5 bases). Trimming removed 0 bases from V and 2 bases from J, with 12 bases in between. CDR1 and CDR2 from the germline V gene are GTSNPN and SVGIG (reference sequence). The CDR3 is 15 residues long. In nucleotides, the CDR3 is TGTGCCTGGAGTGTACTGGGCGGGTCCACAGATACGCAGTATTTT. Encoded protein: CAWSVLGGSTDTQYF.

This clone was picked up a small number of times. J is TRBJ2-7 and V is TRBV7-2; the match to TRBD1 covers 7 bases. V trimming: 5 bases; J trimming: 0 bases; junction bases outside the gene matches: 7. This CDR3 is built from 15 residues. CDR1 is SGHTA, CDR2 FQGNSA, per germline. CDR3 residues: CASSVRQGFSYEQYF. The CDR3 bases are TGTGCCAGCAGCGTCCGACAGGGATTCTCCTACGAGCAGTACTTC.

The CDR3, as DNA: TGTGCCAGCAGCAGGGACAGGGATGCAGACGAGCAGTACTTC. Protein: CASSRDRDADEQYF. V and J are TRBV7-2 and TRBJ2-7; 9 bases align to TRBD1. J was trimmed by 5 bases and V by 5 bases; bases with no gene match: 7. The CDR3 consists of 14 residues. Germline V CDR1 and CDR2: SGHTA, FQGNSA. Full variable domain (rest looked up from reference TRBV7-2 and TRBJ2-7): GAGVSQSPSNKVTEKGKDVELRCDPISGHTALYWYRQSLGQGLEFLIYFQGNSAPDKSGLPSDRFSAERTGGSVSTLTIQRTQQEDSAVYLCASSRDRDADEQYFGPGTRLTVT.

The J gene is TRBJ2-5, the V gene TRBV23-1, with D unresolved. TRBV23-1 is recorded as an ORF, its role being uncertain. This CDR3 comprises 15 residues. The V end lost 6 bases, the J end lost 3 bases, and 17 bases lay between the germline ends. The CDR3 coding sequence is TGCGCCAGCAGCCAGGTCTGTCGGCAAAAAGAGACCCAGTACTTC. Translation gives CASSQVCRQKETQYF.

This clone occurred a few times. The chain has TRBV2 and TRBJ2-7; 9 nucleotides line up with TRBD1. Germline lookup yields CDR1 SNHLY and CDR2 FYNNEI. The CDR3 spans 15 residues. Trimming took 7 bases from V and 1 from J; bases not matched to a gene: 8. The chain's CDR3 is CASTQSGTGSYEQYF. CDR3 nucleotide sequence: TGTGCCAGCACCCAGAGCGGGACAGGGTCCTACGAGCAGTACTTC.

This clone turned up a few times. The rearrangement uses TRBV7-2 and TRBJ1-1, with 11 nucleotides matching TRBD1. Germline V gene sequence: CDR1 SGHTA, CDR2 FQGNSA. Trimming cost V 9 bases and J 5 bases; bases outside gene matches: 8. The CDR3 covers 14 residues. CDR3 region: CASSGQGVGTEAFF. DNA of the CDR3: TGTGCCAGTTCGGGACAGGGGGTCGGAACTGAAGCTTTCTTT.

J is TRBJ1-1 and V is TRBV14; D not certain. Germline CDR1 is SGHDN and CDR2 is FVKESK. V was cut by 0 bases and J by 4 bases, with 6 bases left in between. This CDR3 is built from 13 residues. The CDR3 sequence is CASSQEIRTEAFF. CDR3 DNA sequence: TGTGCCAGCAGCCAAGAAATTCGCACTGAAGCTTTCTTT.

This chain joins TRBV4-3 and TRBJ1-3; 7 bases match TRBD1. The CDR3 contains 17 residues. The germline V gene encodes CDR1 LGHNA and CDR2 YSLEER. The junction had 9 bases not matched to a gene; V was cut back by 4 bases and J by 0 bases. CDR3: CASSRSPGQTSGNTIYF. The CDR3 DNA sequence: TGCGCCAGCAGCCGGAGTCCGGGACAGACCTCTGGAAACACCATATATTTT.

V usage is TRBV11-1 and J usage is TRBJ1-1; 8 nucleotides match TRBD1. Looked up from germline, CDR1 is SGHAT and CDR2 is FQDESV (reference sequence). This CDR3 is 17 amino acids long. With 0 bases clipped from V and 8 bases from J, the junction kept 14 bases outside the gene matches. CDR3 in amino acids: CASSLAVGQVTQREAFF. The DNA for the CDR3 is TGTGCCAGCAGCTTAGCGGTGGGACAGGTAACCCAGCGCGAAGCTTTCTTT.

CDR3 amino acids: CASSFDRTSGGYEQYF. For the CDR3, the DNA is TGTGCCAGCAGCTTCGACAGGACTAGCGGGGGATACGAGCAGTACTTC. This chain connects TRBV11-2 to TRBJ2-7; 13 nucleotides align to TRBD2. The CDR3 consists of 16 residues. V was clipped by 3 bases and J by 4 bases; unmatched bases: 6. Germline loops: CDR1 SGHAT, CDR2 FQNNGV.

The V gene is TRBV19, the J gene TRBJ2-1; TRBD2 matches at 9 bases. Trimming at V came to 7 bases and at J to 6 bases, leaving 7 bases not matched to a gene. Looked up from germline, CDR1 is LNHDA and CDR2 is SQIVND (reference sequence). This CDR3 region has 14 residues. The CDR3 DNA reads TGTGCCAGTAATCCGGGACTAGCAGGCAATGAGCAGTTCTTC. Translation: CASNPGLAGNEQFF.